This TCR beta chain was captured by sequencing in a study of cytomegalovirus exposure and HLA in healthy donors. Broader study findings: Cytomegalovirus association was assigned to some 160 TCR beta chains. A missense variant in DCLRE1C was later tied to TCR beta V- and J-gene trimming. A prior analysis recorded that most TCR beta V segments were productive about 87% or about 30% of the time.

Amplification used 60 Vbeta primers and 13 Jbeta primers. Profiling relied on immunoSEQ multiplex PCR, and the TCRdb table lists in-frame clones only, not all of them. The sample has 100,000 or so clones, roughly four fifths seen once. V was trimmed by 4 bases and J by 8 bases, leaving 14 bases between them. Germline V lookup: CDR1 MDHEN, CDR2 SYDVKM. The CDR3 has 13 residues. Each donor was healthy, and each was a bone marrow donor. Concerning this clone itself: Its cognate antigen is unknown.

This clonotype originated in a male donor in good health and CMV-seropositive. J is TRBJ1-2 and V is TRBV28; D not certain. Sequenced material: PBMCs. As DNA, the CDR3 is TGTGCCAGCAGTTACTCCGCCCCTAGGGGCTACACCTTC. Its protein is CASSYSAPRGYTF.